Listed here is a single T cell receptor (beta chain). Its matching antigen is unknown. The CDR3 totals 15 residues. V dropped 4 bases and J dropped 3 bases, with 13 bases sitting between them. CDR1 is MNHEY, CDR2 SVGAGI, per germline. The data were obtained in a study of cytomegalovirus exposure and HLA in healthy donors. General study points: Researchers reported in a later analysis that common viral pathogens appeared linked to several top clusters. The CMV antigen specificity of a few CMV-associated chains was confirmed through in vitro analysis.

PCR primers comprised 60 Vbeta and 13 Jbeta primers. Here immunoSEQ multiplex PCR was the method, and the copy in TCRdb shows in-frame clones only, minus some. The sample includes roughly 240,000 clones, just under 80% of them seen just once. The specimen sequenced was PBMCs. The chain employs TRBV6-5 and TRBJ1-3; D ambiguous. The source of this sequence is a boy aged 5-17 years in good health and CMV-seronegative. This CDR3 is CASSSEIKLGNTIYF. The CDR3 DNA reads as TGTGCCAGCAGTTCCGAGATAAAACTTGGAAACACCATATATTTT.